This TCR beta chain originates from a study of T cells expressing NK-cell markers. About the study: TCR beta repertoires came from sorted CD3+CD56+NKG2C+, CD3+CD56+NKG2C- and CD3+CD56-NKG2C+ T cells. Seven sequenced donors out of eight were HCMV-seropositive, one seronegative.

On this clonotype itself: Its antigen is not identified.

Regarding the study as a whole: Of the CD8+ T cell pool in five or six donors, about 1.0-7.5% was accounted for by dominant NKG2C+ clonotypes.

This CDR3 has 15 residues. The germline gives CDR1 SGHTA, CDR2 FQGTGA. Each CDR3 protein gets one entry in TCRdb, which reprocessed the 5' RACE reads and gives no DNA. This table lists 550,000 to 600,000 distinct CDR3 sequences. The rearrangement uses TRBV7-3 and TRBJ2-7; TCRdb selects TRBD2, and the lack of DNA leaves this call unchecked. The TCR originated in a man in his late teens or twenties in good health. The sequencing sample was made of blood T cells: a sorted CD56 or NKG2C T cell subset, CD4+ or CD8+ T cells, or bulk PBMC T cells (not recorded which). CDR3 protein: CASSPRRAASYEQYF.